The 31 T cell receptor beta chains below come from one sample, sequenced in a study of post-analysis software for immune sequencing data. Study-wide points: Five or six TRBV segments were significantly more frequent in patients than in controls. TRBV5-6, TRBV5-1 and TRBV20-1 were among these segments.

Prepared TCR beta cDNA libraries contained unique molecular identifiers. TCRdb redid the calling of the PCR reads with MiXCR, one entry per CDR3 protein. The sample holds over 700,000 distinct CDR3 sequences; about 32% are singletons and the top ten take 0.55% to 0.65%. Their antigens remain unidentified. The specimen was blood. The receptors derive from a girl aged 10-17 years with multiple sclerosis.

The chain carries TRBV10-3 and TRBJ2-1; D not certain. CDR3 length: 9 amino acids. V dropped 10 bases and J dropped 6 bases, with 4 bases sitting between them. From germline, CDR1 is ENHRY and CDR2 SYGVKD. CDR3 protein: CATTNEQFF. CDR3 coding DNA: TGTGCCACCACCAATGAGCAGTTCTTC.

CDR3 sequence reads: CASSQGRLLLHEQFF. The CDR3 DNA sequence: TGCGCCAGCAGCCAAGGAAGACTACTCTTGCATGAGCAGTTCTTC. This chain connects TRBV4-3 to TRBJ2-1; maybe TRBD2 (5 bases). The length of the CDR3 is 15 residues. V was pared by 1 base and J by 8 bases, with 15 bases between. Per germline, CDR1 LGHNA and CDR2 YSLEER.

The chain carries TRBV4-3 and TRBJ2-2; TRBD1 aligns across 8 bases. Germline V gene lookup returns CDR1 LGHNA and CDR2 YSLEER. V was clipped by 5 bases and J by 3 bases; unmatched bases: 5. This CDR3 contains 15 residues. CDR3 protein: CASSGQGRHTGELFF. Here the CDR3 DNA reads TGCGCCAGCAGCGGACAGGGAAGGCACACCGGGGAGCTGTTTTTT.

The V call is TRBV7-9, the J call TRBJ1-1; 9 nucleotides agree with TRBD1. The ends lost 6 bases at V and 0 bases at J; junction bases unmatched: 5. The V gene's germline CDR1 is SEHNR and CDR2 FQNEAQ (reference sequence). The CDR3 is 15 residues long. This CDR3 reads CASRWTGAVNTEAFF. CDR3 bases: TGTGCCAGCAGGTGGACAGGGGCCGTGAACACTGAAGCTTTCTTT.

This clonotype occurred a few times. V gene TRBV12-3 or TRBV12-4 combines with J gene TRBJ2-1, with 10 nucleotides matching TRBD2. The CDR3 covers 14 residues. The V and J ends lost 4 bases and 7 bases, in that order; junction bases with no gene match: 4. Written as DNA, the CDR3 is TGTGCCAGCAGTTCCAGCGGGAGGGAAAATGAGCAGTTCTTC. The encoded protein is CASSSSGRENEQFF.

The chain has TRBV27 and TRBJ2-3; D may be TRBD2 (6 bases). From germline, CDR1 is MNHEY and CDR2 SMNVEV (reference sequence). The CDR3 is 15 amino acids. The germline V and J ends were trimmed by 5 bases and 1 base, with 13 bases remaining between them. The CDR3 DNA follows: TGTGCCAGCAGTGCCTCAGCTAGCGGCACAGATACGCAGTATTTT. This codes for CASSASASGTDTQYF.

CDR3 protein: CASSFFASGGAREQFF. The CDR3 nucleotides read TGCGCCAGCAGCTTCTTCGCTAGCGGGGGGGCCAGGGAGCAGTTCTTC. V gene TRBV5-1 combines with J gene TRBJ2-1; 12 bases are a match to TRBD2. Germline lookup yields CDR1 SGHRS and CDR2 YFSETQ. V shed 2 bases and J 10 bases; nucleotides not matched to a gene: 10. CDR3 length: 16 residues.

This clonotype was counted between two and nine times. The gene calls are TRBV20-1 and TRBJ2-7, with D perhaps matching TRBD2 (5 bases). Germline V lookup: CDR1 DFQATT, CDR2 SNEGSKA (reference sequence). Deletions cut 2 bases from V and 3 bases from J, with 14 bases between. CDR3 length: 14 amino acids. The CDR3 DNA follows: TGCAGTGCTAGAAGCGGCACCGAACTCTACGAGCAGTACTTC. Its translation is CSARSGTELYEQYF.

This CDR3 reads CASSQDHPPTSYNEQFF. CDR3 nucleotide sequence: TGCGCCAGCAGCCAAGATCACCCCCCGACCTCCTACAATGAGCAGTTCTTC. The genes are TRBV4-1 and TRBJ2-1; no definite D call. V was clipped by 0 bases and J by 0 bases, with 12 bases between them. Germline values: CDR1 MGHRA, CDR2 YSYEKL. This CDR3 contains 17 residues.

This clonotype turned up a few times. The rearrangement uses TRBV5-1 and TRBJ1-2; D unclear. The CDR3 covers 15 residues. Germline V CDR1 and CDR2: SGHRS, YFSETQ. With 0 bases removed from V and 8 bases from J, the gap between germline ends came to 17 bases. CDR3 DNA: TGCGCCAGCAGCTTGGCAGCAGCCCTGACGGGGGGCTACACCTTC. As protein: CASSLAAALTGGYTF. Complete variable domain (other parts from reference TRBV5-1 and TRBJ1-2): KAGVTQTPRYLIKTRGQQVTLSCSPISGHRSVSWYQQTPGQGLQFLFEYFSETQRNKGNFPGRFSGRQFSNSRSEMNVSTLELGDSALYLCASSLAAALTGGYTFGSGTRLTVV.

This clonotype came up a few times. The rearrangement uses TRBV4-3 and TRBJ1-4; unclear D gene. Germline V lookup: CDR1 LGHNA, CDR2 YSLEER. V was pared by 1 base and J by 5 bases, with 8 bases between. The CDR3 covers 14 residues. The CDR3, as DNA: TGCGCCAGCAGCCAAGTGGTTCGAAATGAAAAACTGTTTTTT. Amino acid sequence: CASSQVVRNEKLFF.

Points on this clonotype: A much larger clone lies one base from this, so it may be a read error. The CDR3 DNA follows: TGTGCCAGCAGCGTAGTTAGCGGGGCCTGCAATGAGCAGTTCTTC. As protein: CASSVVSGACNEQFF. This sequence joins TRBV9 and TRBJ2-1; 8 bases line up with TRBD2. The V gene's germline CDR1 is SGDLS and CDR2 YYNGEE. Trimming removed 0 bases from V and 6 bases from J; junction bases left unmatched: 5. The CDR3 covers 15 residues.

In this sample, this clonotype turned up a few times. CDR3 amino acids: CASSFSANTEAFF. CDR3 sequence (DNA): TGTGCCAGCAGCTTTTCTGCGAACACTGAAGCTTTCTTT. The J gene is TRBJ1-1, the V gene TRBV5-4; D call uncertain. Germline values: CDR1 SGHNT, CDR2 YYREEE (reference sequence). V was cut by 2 bases and J by 1 base, with 6 bases left in between. The CDR3 is 13 residues long.

This chain joins TRBV10-3 and TRBJ2-5, with D unresolved. The V end was cut by 7 bases, the J end by 9 bases, with 12 bases between. Germline V lookup: CDR1 ENHRY, CDR2 SYGVKD. CDR3 length equals 11 residues. CDR3 amino acids: CAITGGFPQYF. CDR3 nucleotide sequence: TGTGCCATCACCGGCGGCTTTCCCCAGTACTTC.

This clonotype has at least ten counts. The chain carries TRBV29-1 and TRBJ2-7, with D perhaps TRBD2 (7 bases). The CDR3 has 12 amino acids. V gave up 3 bases and J gave up 7 bases, with 13 bases separating them. CDR1 and CDR2 (germline): SQVTM, ANQGSEA. The CDR3 DNA is TGCAGCGTTGAGGGGGGGCGCTGGGAGCAGTACTTC. It encodes CSVEGGRWEQYF.

The chain carries TRBV6-2 or TRBV6-3 and TRBJ2-1; 11 bases are a match to TRBD2. Looked up from germline, CDR1 is MNHEY and CDR2 is SVGEGT. V gave up 6 bases and J gave up 7 bases; unmatched junction bases: 8. CDR3 size: 15 residues. CDR3 in DNA: TGTGCCAGCAGAAATATAGCGGGGGGGTGGAATGAGCAGTTCTTC. Translation: CASRNIAGGWNEQFF.

This clonotype showed up just a few times. The rearrangement links TRBV10-3 to TRBJ2-7; 8 bases line up with TRBD2. Germline CDR1 and CDR2: ENHRY and SYGVKD. V dropped 9 bases and J dropped 0; count of bases not matched to a gene: 7. The CDR3 contains 14 residues. The CDR3: CAITEGLDSYEQYF. CDR3 nucleotide sequence: TGTGCCATAACCGAGGGACTAGACTCCTACGAGCAGTACTTC.

V usage is TRBV7-8 and J usage is TRBJ2-5, with D perhaps assigned TRBD1 or TRBD2 (6 bases each). The germline V gene has CDR1 SGHVS and CDR2 FQNEAQ. The germline V and J ends were trimmed by 5 bases and 1 base, with 11 bases remaining between them. This CDR3 spans 14 amino acids. The CDR3 reads CASSRGQAQETQYF. CDR3 in DNA: TGTGCCAGCAGCCGGGGGCAGGCCCAAGAGACCCAGTACTTC.

This clonotype was found once. This chain links TRBV10-1 with TRBJ1-1, with D possibly matching TRBD1 (5 bases). The germline gives CDR1 WNHNN, CDR2 SYGVQD (reference sequence). The CDR3 length is 20 residues. The ends were cut back, 6 bases at V and 0 bases at J, with 29 bases in the middle. The CDR3 nucleotides are TGCGCCAGCAGCGACAAATCCCACAGCCCGGGACGGACCCTGAACACTGAAGCTTTCTTT. Translating gives CASSDKSHSPGRTLNTEAFF.

There are a few counts of this clonotype. The chain combines TRBV6-6 with TRBJ1-6; D may be TRBD1 (6 bases). The length of the CDR3 is 15 residues. The germline V gene encodes CDR1 MNHNY and CDR2 SVGAGI (reference sequence). Trimming cost V 10 bases and J 10 bases, with 23 bases left between them. The CDR3 nucleotides read TGTGCCATCGCACGCCCAGGGGCCGGGGGGTCACCCCTCCACTTT. Translation: CAIARPGAGGSPLHF.

The CDR3 sequence is CASSQGADSSYEQYF. As DNA, the CDR3 is TGCGCCAGCAGCCAAGGGGCGGATTCCTCCTACGAGCAGTACTTC. This chain links TRBV4-3 with TRBJ2-7, with D uncertain. The CDR3 runs 15 residues. The germline CDR1 and CDR2 sequences are LGHNA and YSLEER. The ends were cut back, 1 base at V and 0 bases at J, with 10 bases in the middle.

In its sample, this clonotype was seen a few times. The rearrangement uses TRBV10-3 and TRBJ2-7, with 7 bases that match TRBD2. Germline V lookup: CDR1 ENHRY, CDR2 SYGVKD. This CDR3 spans 14 amino acids. J gave up 2 bases and V 2 bases, and 3 bases lay outside the gene matches. The CDR3 protein is CAISESGAPYEQYF. The DNA for the CDR3 is TGTGCCATCAGTGAGAGCGGGGCACCCTACGAGCAGTACTTC.

The chain couples TRBV28 to TRBJ2-5; D remains ambiguous. The ends were cut back, 5 bases at V and 5 bases at J, with 12 bases in the middle. Germline V lookup: CDR1 MDHEN, CDR2 SYDVKM. This CDR3 spans 13 amino acids. CDR3 amino acids: CASSTAVGETQYF. DNA of the CDR3: TGTGCCAGCAGTACCGCCGTCGGGGAGACCCAGTACTTC.

The chain joins TRBV5-4 to TRBJ2-1; 9 bases agree with TRBD2. Unmatched junction bases numbered 12, after V lost 1 base and J lost 7 bases. The CDR3 sequence is 17 residues long. Per the germline V gene, CDR1 is SGHNT and CDR2 is YYREEE (reference sequence). This chain's CDR3 is CASSLPPAGGFGNEQFF. The DNA of the CDR3 is TGTGCCAGCAGCTTGCCCCCGGCGGGAGGGTTTGGAAATGAGCAGTTCTTC.

This clonotype was seen once. V usage is TRBV2 and J usage is TRBJ2-5; perhaps TRBD2 as D (5 bases). V was shortened by 6 bases and J by 11 bases, with 25 bases between the two germline ends. CDR1 and CDR2 (germline): SNHLY, FYNNEI. This CDR3 comprises 15 residues. CDR3 bases: TGTGCCAGCAGAGGCGCGGGTAGCCTTTTGAGGGAGCAGTACTTC. It translates to CASRGAGSLLREQYF.

To note about this clonotype: A single base separates this from a much larger clone, so it may be a read error. The V call is TRBV29-1, the J call TRBJ2-5; 8 bases line up with TRBD2. CDR3 size: 16 residues. The germline gives CDR1 SQVTM, CDR2 ANQGSEA. CDR3 protein: CSILDASAGVQETRYF. DNA for the CDR3: TGCAGCATCTTGGACGCCTCAGCGGGGGTACAAGAGACCCGGTACTTC.

This chain connects TRBV6-5 to TRBJ2-1; 8 bases fit TRBD2. Germline CDR1 reads MNHEY; CDR2 reads SVGAGI. J gave up 8 bases and V 7 bases, and 10 bases lay outside the gene matches. This CDR3 spans 14 amino acids. CDR3 sequence (DNA): TGTGCCAGCACGGCTAGCGGGCTCCCCCATGAGCAGTTCTTC. It specifies CASTASGLPHEQFF.

This clonotype was counted a few times. The rearrangement uses TRBV10-3 and TRBJ1-1; 12 nucleotides match TRBD1. The length of the CDR3 is 16 residues. The V gene's germline CDR1 is ENHRY and CDR2 SYGVKD. Trimming took 7 bases from V and 2 from J; bases not matched to a gene: 8. The CDR3: CAITAPGQGANTEAFF. The DNA for the CDR3 is TGTGCCATCACCGCTCCGGGACAGGGGGCTAACACTGAAGCTTTCTTT.

This clonotype occurred a few times. The rearrangement uses TRBV6-6 and TRBJ1-1; TRBD1 agrees at 10 bases. Germline CDR1 MNHNY, CDR2 SVGAGI (reference sequence). The CDR3 runs to 17 residues. V lost 2 bases, J lost 1 base, and 7 bases stayed unmatched. CDR3 residues: CASSYPLRQGANTEAFF. Written as DNA, the CDR3 is TGTGCCAGCAGTTACCCTCTAAGACAGGGGGCGAACACTGAAGCTTTCTTT.

This clonotype was observed a handful of times. This chain connects TRBV6-1 to TRBJ2-3; TRBD1 matches 10 bases. Germline lookup yields CDR1 MNHNS and CDR2 SASEGT. With V trimmed by 6 bases and J by 1 base, 13 bases remained unmatched. The CDR3 is made up of 18 amino acids. CDR3 DNA sequence: TGTGCCAGCAGCCCGGGACAGGGGAATTGGGTAGGCACAGATACGCAGTATTTT. It translates to CASSPGQGNWVGTDTQYF.

This clonotype was counted only a few times. The chain couples TRBV7-9 to TRBJ2-4; the match to TRBD2 covers 9 bases. The DNA matches TRBJ2-7 better at its end, which makes the J call doubtful. The germline CDR1 and CDR2 sequences are SEHNR and FQNEAQ (reference sequence). The CDR3 is made up of 19 amino acids. In nucleotides, the CDR3 is TGTGCCAGCAGCTTAAGTCGAGGGGCGACTAGCGGAGGAACCTACGAGCAGTACTTC. Protein sequence: CASSLSRGATSGGTYEQYF.